This TCR beta chain was profiled in a study of T cell repertoires in cytomegalovirus infection. Study-wide context: Matching HLA type, along with CMV infection, was indicated by public TCR beta signatures. Study conclusions and caveats: Clonotype analysis showed dominance of the ex vivo response by HLA-C-restricted CMV-specific TCR beta clonotypes. Cumulated frequencies of public TCR beta families served to identify carriers of CMV plus the relevant HLA.

V dropped 5 bases and J dropped 5 bases, with 34 bases sitting between them. Germline assignment: CDR1 MNHNS and CDR2 SASEGT. The CDR3 is 20 residues long. A remark on this clonotype: What it recognizes is unknown.

TCRdb reanalysed the reads using MiXCR and keeps one entry per CDR3 protein. The sample has around 740,000 distinct CDR3 sequences; roughly 36% are singletons. This sequence was found in a human donor in good health (CMV status not recorded). Some clones in this sample may be carry-over from other donors' samples. Input material: PBMCs. The V call is TRBV6-1, the J call TRBJ2-7; TRBD2 might be the D (6 bases). CDR3 amino acids: CASSYRSGGWVGVEADEQYF. The DNA of the CDR3 is TGTGCCAGCAGTTATCGGTCCGGAGGGTGGGTGGGAGTGGAAGCCGACGAGCAGTACTTC.